This T cell receptor beta chain was sequenced during a study of blood T cell repertoires in COVID-19. Study as a whole: The United States, Italy and Spain supplied acute and convalescent COVID-19 samples.

Study processing details: Nucleated cell counts were estimated from reference gene primer amplification. Profiling relied on immunoSEQ multiplex PCR, and the TCRdb table lists in-frame clones only, not all of them. From that table come the V and J calls and clone size; the DNA was used to work out D and trimming. The table shows some 300,000 clones, with about 90% occurring only once. CDR1 is KGHSH, CDR2 LQKENI, per germline. The V end was cut by 1 base, the J end by 0 bases, with 9 bases between. The CDR3 loop spans 16 amino acids. The chain recombines TRBV18 with TRBJ2-2, with D hard to call. This clonotype was sampled from a woman in her 30s who had recovered from COVID-19. Sequenced: PBMCs or T cells enriched from blood (not recorded which). The CDR3 nucleotides are TGTGCCAGCTCACCACGGCCCGGGTCGAACACCGGGGAGCTGTTTTTT. Its protein is CASSPRPGSNTGELFF.